The 23 T cell receptor beta chains reported below all come from one sample, sequenced in a study of blood T cell repertoires in COVID-19. The repertoire was sequenced with immunoSEQ multiplex PCR; TCRdb's copy has only in-frame clones and lacks some. Among some 150,000 clones, 80% to 90% were seen once, and the ten largest hold 2.5% to 3.5%. Sample: peripheral blood. Receptors were obtained from a woman aged 60-75 years with active COVID-19.

This chain joins TRBV19 and TRBJ1-4; 7 bases line up with TRBD1. Germline V CDR1 and CDR2: LNHDA, SQIVND (reference sequence). CDR3 size: 13 residues. With 6 bases clipped from V and 5 bases from J, the junction kept 3 bases outside the gene matches. The CDR3 here is CASRGTANEKLFF. In DNA form, the CDR3 reads TGTGCCAGTAGGGGGACAGCGAATGAAAAACTGTTTTTT.

This clone appeared a single time. The rearrangement links TRBV6-6 to TRBJ1-2; 8 bases match TRBD1. The V gene's germline CDR1 is MNHNY and CDR2 SVGAGI (reference sequence). V was pared by 2 bases and J by 6 bases, with 5 bases of the junction left unmatched. This CDR3 is built from 14 residues. CDR3 coding DNA: TGTGCCAGCAGTTACAGGGACAGGATTGATGGCTACACCTTC. This sequence encodes CASSYRDRIDGYTF.

This chain links TRBV9 with TRBJ2-1; D is unresolved. V lost 1 base and J 6 bases, leaving 11 bases between the germline ends. The CDR3 contains 14 residues. Germline V gives CDR1 SGDLS, CDR2 YYNGEE. CDR3 nucleotides: TGTGCCAGCAGCGTAAGCAATTTAATCAATGAGCAGTTCTTC. Translating gives CASSVSNLINEQFF.

This clone was seen a single time. The rearrangement uses TRBV2 and TRBJ2-5, with TRBD1 identical over 7 bases. The CDR3 contains 13 residues. Germline loops: CDR1 SNHLY, CDR2 FYNNEI. Unmatched junction bases numbered 5, after V lost 5 bases and J lost 5 bases. CDR3 sequence: CASSYDRVETQYF. The CDR3 DNA follows: TGTGCCAGCAGTTACGACAGGGTGGAGACCCAGTACTTC.

The chain has TRBV3-1 (or the pseudogene TRBV3-2) and TRBJ2-7; 10 nucleotides match TRBD2. V dropped 4 bases and J dropped 5; count of bases not matched to a gene: 11. The germline gives CDR1 LGHDT, CDR2 YNNKEL (reference sequence). The CDR3 covers 16 residues. The CDR3 protein is CASSPAGASGRHEQYF. The CDR3 DNA reads as TGTGCCAGCAGCCCCGCAGGGGCTAGCGGGAGACACGAGCAGTACTTC.

The chain links TRBV9 to TRBJ2-1; 7 bases match TRBD1. Trimming removed 1 base from V and 7 bases from J; junction bases left unmatched: 11. The CDR3 spans 16 residues. The V gene's germline CDR1 is SGDLS and CDR2 YYNGEE. DNA of the CDR3: TGTGCCAGCAGCGTAATCCCACAGACAGGGAAGAATGAGCAGTTCTTC. Translation gives CASSVIPQTGKNEQFF. The full variable domain, with the rest looked up from reference TRBV9 and TRBJ2-1, is DSGVTQTPKHLITATGQRVTLRCSPRSGDLSVYWYQQSLDQGLQFLIQYYNGEERAKGNILERFSAQQFPDLHSELNLSSLELGDSALYFCASSVIPQTGKNEQFFGPGTRLTVL.

The rearrangement joins TRBV7-6 to TRBJ2-3; possibly TRBD2 for D (7 bases). Per the germline V gene, CDR1 is SGHVS and CDR2 is FNYEAQ. V was cut by 1 base and J by 1 base, with 12 bases left in between. CDR3 length: 16 residues. The CDR3 region is CASSLGGGVRTDTQYF. Here the CDR3 DNA reads TGTGCCAGCAGCTTAGGAGGGGGGGTCCGCACAGATACGCAGTATTTT.

Here the CDR3 reads CASSEQGAYGYTF. The CDR3 DNA is TGTGCCAGCAGTGAACAGGGGGCGTATGGCTACACCTTC. J is TRBJ1-2 and V is TRBV6-1; TRBD1 matches at 8 bases. Germline CDR1 is MNHNS and CDR2 is SASEGT. This CDR3 comprises 13 residues. V lost 2 bases and J lost 5; bases outside the gene matches: 1.

The chain carries TRBV10-2 and TRBJ2-5; maybe TRBD1 (6 bases). Germline-derived CDR1 and CDR2 are WSHSY and SAAADI. V gave up 0 bases and J gave up 3 bases, with 11 bases separating them. CDR3 size: 15 residues. The CDR3 DNA reads TGCGCCAGCAGTGAGTCCAAGGACAGAGAAGAGACCCAGTACTTC. Translating it yields CASSESKDREETQYF.

This clone occurred a few times. The chain links TRBV7-2 to TRBJ2-1; D is possibly TRBD2 (6 bases). CDR1 is SGHTA and CDR2 is FQGNSA in the germline V gene. V was pared by 2 bases and J by 6 bases, with 14 bases between. The length of the CDR3 is 15 residues. The DNA of the CDR3 is TGTGCCAGCAGCTTACGAGGAGGGAGAGCCAATGAGCAGTTCTTC. Translated, it gives CASSLRGGRANEQFF.

The J gene is TRBJ2-1, the V gene TRBV5-5; TRBD2 is a possible D gene (5 bases). Germline assignment: CDR1 SGHKS and CDR2 YYEKEE (reference sequence). The CDR3 is 14 amino acids. V gave up 3 bases and J gave up 8 bases, with 15 bases separating them. In DNA form, the CDR3 reads TGTGCCAGCAGCTACGGAGACTCGAGGGATGAGCAGTTCTTC. Protein product: CASSYGDSRDEQFF.

The genes are TRBV15 and TRBJ1-5; 9 positions agree with TRBD1. With V trimmed by 1 base and J by 1 base, 5 bases remained unmatched. CDR1 and CDR2 from the germline V gene are LNHNV and YYDKDF (reference sequence). The length of the CDR3 is 17 residues. DNA for the CDR3: TGTGCCACCAGCAGAGCCCCGACAGGGGGGAGCAATCAGCCCCAGCATTTT. As protein: CATSRAPTGGSNQPQHF.

The V and J genes are TRBV4-1 and TRBJ2-7; the D gene is possibly TRBD2 (6 bases). Germline V CDR1 and CDR2: MGHRA, YSYEKL. CDR3 length equals 15 residues. Trimming removed 6 bases at V and 3 bases at J, with 18 bases between. The CDR3 region is CASSQLPGLSYEQYF. CDR3 in DNA: TGCGCCAGCAGTCAACTCCCGGGACTCAGCTACGAGCAGTACTTC.

The chain has TRBV5-6 and TRBJ2-3, with 12 bases fitting TRBD2. The V gene end was trimmed by 4 bases and the J gene end by 1 base; junction bases not matched to a gene: 4. The CDR3 is 16 amino acids. Germline CDR1 reads SGHDT; CDR2 reads YYEEEE. DNA of the CDR3: TGTGCCAGCAGCCCGGGACTAGCGGGTCGCACAGATACGCAGTATTTT. This sequence encodes CASSPGLAGRTDTQYF.

The chain employs TRBV5-7 and TRBJ1-4; no clear D. TRBV5-7 is known as an ORF, though its function is uncertain. V lost 0 bases, J lost 16 bases, and 7 bases lay in between. The CDR3 is 10 residues long. The CDR3 DNA sequence: TGTGCCAGCAGCTTGGTCCCCCGGTTTTTT. It codes for CASSLVPRFF.

The CDR3 sequence: CASSLLASGITGELFF. The CDR3 DNA follows: TGTGCCAGCAGTTTATTGGCTAGCGGGATAACCGGGGAGCTGTTTTTT. The rearrangement links TRBV28 to TRBJ2-2; 9 bases match TRBD2. The CDR3 length is 16 residues. Germline trimming cut 1 base from V and 5 bases from J; bases unmatched to any gene: 5. Germline V CDR1 and CDR2: MDHEN, SYDVKM.

The chain carries TRBV11-2 and TRBJ2-7; 13 nucleotides match TRBD2. The trim removed 7 bases at V and 0 bases at J, leaving 12 bases unmatched. The CDR3 is made up of 18 amino acids. CDR1 is SGHAT and CDR2 is FQNNGV in the germline V gene. CDR3 sequence (DNA): TGTGCCAGCACCAAAACCGGGACTAGCGGGATGAGCTCCTACGAGCAGTACTTC. Its translation is CASTKTGTSGMSSYEQYF.

The chain recombines TRBV6-6 with TRBJ2-1; a possible D gene is TRBD1 (7 bases). The CDR3 is 14 amino acids. Trimming stripped 4 bases from V and 6 bases from J, with 13 bases between. Germline V gene data show CDR1 as MNHNY and CDR2 as SVGAGI (reference sequence). This CDR3 is CASSSGRQGNEQFF. The DNA for the CDR3 is TGTGCCAGCAGTTCCGGGAGACAGGGCAATGAGCAGTTCTTC.

The chain combines TRBV5-1 with TRBJ2-2, with D possibly TRBD2 on 5 matching bases. The length of the CDR3 is 13 residues. In germline, CDR1 is SGHRS, CDR2 YFSETQ. The V and J ends lost 1 base and 7 bases respectively, with 8 bases between them. The CDR3 DNA is TGCGCCAGCAGCTTGTTACTAGGCGGGGAGCTGTTTTTT. It specifies CASSLLLGGELFF.

The V call is TRBV7-6, the J call TRBJ2-1; 16 nucleotides line up with TRBD2. V lost 4 bases and J lost 6; bases outside the gene matches: 6. Germline CDR1 and CDR2: SGHVS and FNYEAQ. This CDR3 contains 17 residues. The CDR3 reads CASSSGLAGGFSNEQFF. In nucleotides, the CDR3 is TGTGCCAGCAGCTCGGGACTAGCGGGAGGGTTTTCCAATGAGCAGTTCTTC.

The CDR3 DNA follows: TGTGCCAGCAGCTTTCAAATAGGGGATCTAGACACTGAAGCTTTCTTT. Translation gives CASSFQIGDLDTEAFF. This chain uses TRBV27 with TRBJ1-1; D is possibly TRBD1 (5 bases). The CDR3 is made up of 16 amino acids. Germline V lookup: CDR1 MNHEY, CDR2 SMNVEV (reference sequence). The V end was cut by 6 bases, the J end by 3 bases, with 20 bases between.

This clone was recorded once. The CDR3 protein is CASSQEVSKNIQYF. The CDR3 DNA is TGTGCCAGCAGCCAAGAGGTCAGCAAAAACATTCAGTACTTC. This sequence joins TRBV3-1 (or the pseudogene TRBV3-2) and TRBJ2-4, with no clear D. Germline V CDR1 and CDR2: LGHDT, YNNKEL (reference sequence). The CDR3 is 14 residues long. V was pared by 0 bases and J by 3 bases, with 6 bases between.

The chain couples TRBV2 to TRBJ2-2; D is unresolved. V lost 8 bases and J 1 base, leaving 5 bases between the germline ends. The CDR3 runs to 12 residues. Germline CDR1 reads SNHLY; CDR2 reads FYNNEI. CDR3 in DNA: TGTGCCAGCCTTCGGAACACCGGGGAGCTGTTTTTT. Translation: CASLRNTGELFF.